The present TCR beta chain was sequenced within a study of shared clonotypes between healthy human individuals. General study points: Some clonotypes were shared by all four sorted-subset donors, while others were not shared. The non-shared ones had lower generation probabilities than the shared ones. The represented genetic and exposure-history diversity was limited by the small number of donors. Sequencing depth was predicted to influence how clonotypes are shared among donors.

Deletions cut 7 bases from V and 5 bases from J, with 11 bases between. This CDR3 is built from 11 residues. Germline V gives CDR1 DFQATT, CDR2 SNEGSKA (reference sequence). CD4+ cells yielded CD45RA+ naive and CD45RA-negative memory subsets. In regard to this clone: Its specificity is not known.

This table comes from immunoSEQ multiplex PCR, and its TCRdb copy is limited to in-frame clones, with some not included. The sample holds roughly 2 million clones; roughly 94% are singletons and the top ten take roughly 0.13%. Source material: naive CD4+ T cells sorted from blood. As for subset: CD45RA+ positively selected. The chain joins TRBV20-1 to TRBJ2-5; unclear D gene. The receptor was isolated from a man between 18 and 29 years old in good health. The CDR3 loop is CSVRTGETQYF. The CDR3 DNA sequence: TGCAGTGTTCGGACGGGCGAGACCCAGTACTTC.